These T cell receptor beta chains were read from a single sample in a study of spatial heterogeneity in lung cancer. Via MiXCR, TCRdb re-called the 5' RACE reads, giving one row per CDR3 protein. Here the sample spans approximately 27,000 distinct CDR3 sequences, 5% to 6.5% being singletons. This specimen consisted of PBMCs, obtained at follow-up. These receptors originate from a male donor with early-stage non-small cell lung cancer. The CDR3 runs from the conserved cysteine through the conserved F or W. The D gene is left open where the match is weak. The size entry is marked missing in some rows and otherwise reads once, few, many or a size class.

J | D | size | V | CDR3 | DNA
TRBJ1-1 | TRBD1 | few | TRBV19 | CASSNRGLNTEAFF | TGTGCCAGTAGTAACAGGGGACTGAACACTGAAGCTTTCTTT
TRBJ2-1 | TRBD2 | NA | TRBV5-4 | CASFSQGGGGSYNEQFF | TGTGCCAGCTTCTCGCAAGGCGGGGGAGGCTCCTACAATGAGCAGTTCTTC
TRBJ1-5 | TRBD1 | few | TRBV27 | CASSNRGLGNQPQHF | TGTGCCAGCAGCAACAGGGGGCTAGGCAATCAGCCCCAGCATTTT
TRBJ2-1 | NA | many | TRBV10-3 | CAISELGDNEQFF | TGTGCCATCAGTGAGTTGGGGGACAATGAGCAGTTCTTC
TRBJ2-1 | NA | NA | TRBV20-1 | CSARDTGAAGDEQFF | TGCAGTGCTAGAGATACCGGTGCGGCCGGAGATGAGCAGTTCTTC
TRBJ1-5 | NA | many | TRBV7-2 | CASSLEWDQPQHF | TGTGCCAGCAGCTTAGAATGGGATCAGCCCCAGCATTTT
TRBJ2-3 | TRBD1 | many | TRBV7-9 | CASSSTGGADTQYF | TGTGCCAGCAGCTCGACAGGGGGCGCAGATACGCAGTATTTT
TRBJ1-3 | NA | many | TRBV12-3/TRBV12-4 | CASTTRSSGNTIYF | TGTGCCAGCACCACCCGGAGTTCTGGAAACACCATATATTTT
TRBJ2-1 | NA | many | TRBV29-1 | CSARDPRNNEQFF | TGCAGCGCCCGGGACCCTCGGAACAATGAGCAGTTCTTC
TRBJ2-3 | NA | NA | TRBV4-3 | CASSQDLARVTGDTQYF | TGCGCCAGCAGCCAAGATTTAGCTCGGGTCACCGGGGATACGCAGTATTTT
TRBJ2-1 | NA | few | TRBV7-8 | CASSYSNNEQFF | TGTGCCAGCAGCTACTCCAACAATGAGCAGTTCTTC
TRBJ2-1 | NA | many | TRBV7-9 | CASSYWGKEDNEQFF | TGTGCCAGCAGCTACTGGGGAAAGGAGGACAATGAGCAGTTCTTC
TRBJ1-3 | NA | many | TRBV7-2 | CASSLGIYSGNTIYF | TGTGCCAGCAGTTTGGGCATATACTCTGGAAACACCATATATTTT
TRBJ1-1 | NA | many | TRBV6-1 | CASSEYRGSTGTEAFF | TGTGCCAGCAGTGAATATAGGGGCAGCACTGGAACTGAAGCTTTCTTT
TRBJ2-1 | NA | many | TRBV29-1 | CSVEDRGGDEQFF | TGCAGCGTTGAAGATCGAGGGGGGGATGAGCAGTTCTTC
TRBJ2-7 | NA | NA | TRBV12-3/TRBV12-4 | CASRLSGGGYEQYF | TGTGCCAGCAGACTCTCGGGGGGCGGCTACGAGCAGTACTTC
TRBJ2-3 | NA | many | TRBV12-3/TRBV12-4 | CASSFDSSRRSTDTQYF | TGTGCCAGCAGTTTTGATTCTAGCCGGAGGAGCACAGATACGCAGTATTTT
TRBJ2-7 | NA | many | TRBV12-3/TRBV12-4 | CASRSDGAPYEQYF | TGTGCCAGCAGATCGGACGGGGCTCCCTACGAGCAGTACTTC
TRBJ1-2 | TRBD1 | NA | TRBV9 | CASSVGTGESYGYTF | TGTGCCAGCAGCGTAGGTACAGGGGAATCCTATGGCTACACCTTC
TRBJ1-1 | NA | few | TRBV4-3 | CASSQDAEGVAFF | TGCGCCAGCAGCCAAGATGCGGAGGGAGTAGCTTTCTTT
TRBJ2-6 | NA | NA | TRBV11-3 | CASSLELAGANVLTF | TGTGCCAGCAGCTTAGAACTTGCTGGGGCCAACGTCCTGACTTTC
TRBJ2-3 | TRBD1 | NA | TRBV2 | CASSAGQGIDTQYF | TGTGCCAGCAGTGCCGGACAGGGTATAGATACGCAGTATTTT
TRBJ2-7 | NA | NA | TRBV7-9 | CASSLAGSVEQYF | TGTGCCAGCAGCTTAGCGGGGTCAGTCGAGCAGTACTTC
TRBJ1-5 | TRBD1 | many | TRBV29-1 | CSVRGTGVHQPQHF | TGCAGCGTCCGCGGGACAGGGGTCCATCAGCCCCAGCATTTT
TRBJ2-3 | TRBD2 | NA | TRBV20-1 | CSASGLAGLTDTQYF | TGCAGTGCTTCCGGACTAGCGGGCCTCACAGATACGCAGTATTTT
TRBJ2-1 | NA | many | TRBV7-2 | CASSPDEGPYNEQFF | TGTGCCAGCAGCCCGGATGAGGGGCCCTACAATGAGCAGTTCTTC
TRBJ1-1 | NA | many | TRBV7-9 | CASSLGSRAFTEAFF | TGTGCCAGCAGCTTAGGTAGCCGGGCCTTCACTGAAGCTTTCTTT
TRBJ1-1 | NA | NA | TRBV15 | CATSRVRMMEAATEAFF | TGTGCCACCAGCAGAGTCCGAATGATGGAGGCGGCCACTGAAGCTTTCTTT
TRBJ2-3 | TRBD1 | many | TRBV18 | CASSPRGSTTDTQYF | TGTGCCAGCTCACCCAGGGGGTCGACCACAGATACGCAGTATTTT
TRBJ1-2 | TRBD1 | NA | TRBV7-2 | CASSYTRDSYGYTF | TGTGCCAGCAGCTACACCCGGGACAGCTATGGCTACACCTTC
TRBJ1-3 | NA | many | TRBV7-8 | CASSLAISSNTIYF | TGTGCCAGCAGCTTAGCAATCAGCTCTAACACCATATATTTT
TRBJ1-1 | NA | NA | TRBV19 | CASSIAGTSNTEAFF | TGTGCCAGTAGTATCGCGGGGACGTCCAACACTGAAGCTTTCTTT
TRBJ2-4 | NA | many | TRBV27 | CASSEMDSKNIQYF | TGTGCCAGCAGTGAAATGGACAGCAAAAACATTCAGTACTTC
TRBJ1-1 | NA | many | TRBV12-3/TRBV12-4 | CASSPGQGYTEAFF | TGTGCCAGCAGCCCCGGGCAGGGGTACACTGAAGCTTTCTTT
TRBJ1-2 | TRBD1 | few | TRBV18 | CASSRIQGDGYTF | TGTGCCAGCTCACGCATACAGGGGGATGGCTACACCTTC
TRBJ2-4 | NA | many | TRBV19 | CASSFPILNPAKNIQYF | TGTGCCAGTAGTTTCCCCATTCTAAATCCTGCCAAAAACATTCAGTACTTC
TRBJ2-7 | TRBD1 | many | TRBV20-1 | CSGGQGYYEQYF | TGCAGTGGGGGACAGGGATACTACGAGCAGTACTTC
TRBJ2-1 | TRBD2 | few | TRBV7-3 | CASSSRRLAGDNEQFF | TGTGCCAGCAGCTCCCGGCGGCTAGCGGGAGACAATGAGCAGTTCTTC
TRBJ1-1 | NA | few | TRBV20-1 | CSARSYQNTEAFF | TGCAGTGCTCGATCTTATCAGAACACTGAAGCTTTCTTT
TRBJ2-3 | NA | many | TRBV5-4 | CASSLAAGHGDTQYF | TGTGCCAGCAGCTTGGCCGCAGGGCACGGGGATACGCAGTATTTT
TRBJ1-4 | NA | NA | TRBV6-2/TRBV6-3 | CASSYSRTDRTNEKLFF | TGTGCCAGCAGTTACTCTCGGACGGACCGAACTAATGAAAAACTGTTTTTT
TRBJ1-1 | NA | NA | TRBV5-1 | CASSLQGMDTEAFF | TGCGCCAGCAGCTTGCAGGGAATGGACACTGAAGCTTTCTTT
TRBJ1-5 | NA | few | TRBV19 | CASSRQPFHSNQPQHF | TGTGCCAGTAGTAGGCAGCCCTTTCATAGCAATCAGCCCCAGCATTTT
TRBJ2-1 | TRBD1 | many | TRBV6-2/TRBV6-3 | CASSYVRGMQFF | TGTGCCAGCAGTTACGTCAGGGGGATGCAGTTCTTC
TRBJ1-5 | NA | many | TRBV7-2 | CASSLDVLRSNQPQHF | TGTGCCAGCAGCTTAGATGTGTTACGGAGCAATCAGCCCCAGCATTTT
TRBJ2-1 | NA | NA | TRBV4-1 | CASTGSGREQFF | TGCGCCAGCACCGGGAGCGGAAGGGAGCAGTTCTTC